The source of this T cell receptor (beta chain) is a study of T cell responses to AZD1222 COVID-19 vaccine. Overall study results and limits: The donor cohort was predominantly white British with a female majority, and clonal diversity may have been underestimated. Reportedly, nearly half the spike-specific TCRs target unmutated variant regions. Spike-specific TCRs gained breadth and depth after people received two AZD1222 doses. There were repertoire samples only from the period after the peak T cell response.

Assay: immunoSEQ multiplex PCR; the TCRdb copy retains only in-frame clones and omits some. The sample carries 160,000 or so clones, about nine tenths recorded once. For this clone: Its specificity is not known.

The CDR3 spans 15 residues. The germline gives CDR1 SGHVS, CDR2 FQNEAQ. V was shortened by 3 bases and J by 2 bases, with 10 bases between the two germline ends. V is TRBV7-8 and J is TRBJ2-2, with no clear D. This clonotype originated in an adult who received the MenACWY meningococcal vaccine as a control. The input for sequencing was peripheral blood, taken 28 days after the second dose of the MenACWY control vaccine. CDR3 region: CASSLVTKNTGELFF. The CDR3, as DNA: TGTGCCAGCAGCTTGGTCACGAAAAACACCGGGGAGCTGTTTTTT.